The 19 T cell receptor beta chains given below trace back to one sample, sequenced in a study of OX40 agonist ivuxolimab in advanced cancers. Produced via immunoSEQ multiplex PCR; TCRdb's table is partial and in-frame only. This sample has 40,000 to 45,000 clones, with 90% found just once. The sample was CD4+ or CD8+ T cells sorted from blood, taken in a trial of the OX40 agonist ivuxolimab. These TCRs come from an adult with an advanced solid tumor such as melanoma, head and neck, liver or kidney cancer.

This clone was recorded once. V gene TRBV15 combines with J gene TRBJ2-7; D remains unclear. The CDR3 contains 12 residues. Germline CDR1 LNHNV, CDR2 YYDKDF (reference sequence). V gave up 1 base and J gave up 6 bases, with 7 bases separating them. The CDR3 reads CATSRASREQYF. CDR3 sequence (DNA): TGTGCCACCAGCAGAGCCTCCCGCGAGCAGTACTTC. Supplemented by reference TRBV15 and TRBJ2-7, the full variable domain reads DAMVIQNPRYQVTQFGKPVTLSCSQTLNHNVMYWYQQKSSQAPKLLFHYYDKDFNNEADTPDNFQSRRPNTSFCFLDIRSPGLGDTAMYLCATSRASREQYFGPGTRLTVT.

V and J are TRBV27 and TRBJ2-7, with 7 bases aligning to TRBD1. The V and J ends lost 4 bases and 6 bases, in that order; junction bases with no gene match: 9. Germline values: CDR1 MNHEY, CDR2 SMNVEV (reference sequence). This CDR3 has 14 residues. The CDR3 protein is CASSSAPTGLEQYF. In DNA, the CDR3 is TGTGCCAGCAGTTCCGCCCCGACAGGGCTCGAGCAGTACTTC.

The genes are TRBV28 and TRBJ2-3; D is ambiguous. The CDR3 length is 14 residues. Germline CDR1 MDHEN, CDR2 SYDVKM. The V end lost 1 base, the J end lost 3 bases, and 8 bases lay between the germline ends. CDR3 residues: CASSLSRVTDTQYF. The CDR3 DNA is TGTGCCAGCAGTTTATCAAGGGTTACAGATACGCAGTATTTT.

This chain links TRBV7-2 with TRBJ1-2; D uncertain. Germline CDR1 SGHTA, CDR2 FQGNSA. The CDR3 extends over 14 amino acids. V was clipped by 5 bases and J by 0 bases, with 10 bases between them. For the CDR3, the DNA is TGTGCCAGCAGCCCCTCTCTTTCTAACTATGGCTACACCTTC. Its translation: CASSPSLSNYGYTF.

V gene TRBV11-1 combines with J gene TRBJ2-5; D not resolved. The V end was cut by 5 bases, the J end by 5 bases, with 9 bases between. This CDR3 is built from 12 residues. CDR1 SGHAT and CDR2 FQDESV come from the germline V gene (reference sequence). This chain's CDR3 is CASSHRRETQYF. CDR3 DNA: TGTGCCAGCAGCCACCGCCGGGAGACCCAGTACTTC.

This chain joins TRBV18 and TRBJ2-7; D gene ambiguous. This CDR3 has 11 residues. V lost 6 bases and J 3 bases, leaving 6 bases between the germline ends. Germline loops: CDR1 KGHSH, CDR2 LQKENI. The CDR3 nucleotides read TGTGCCAGCTCGAGCGACTACGAGCAGTACTTC. Its protein product is CASSSDYEQYF.

Written as DNA, the CDR3 is TGTGCCAGCAGCCTGGTGGGACCAGTCTATGGCTACACCTTC. The encoded protein is CASSLVGPVYGYTF. The chain recombines TRBV28 with TRBJ1-2; a weak D match, TRBD1 (5 bases). Between the trimmed V and J ends, which lost 6 bases and 4 bases, there was a span of 15 bases. Germline CDR1 MDHEN, CDR2 SYDVKM. The CDR3 totals 14 residues.

The rearrangement uses TRBV5-4 and TRBJ2-7, with D hard to call. Germline V gene data show CDR1 as SGHNT and CDR2 as YYREEE (reference sequence). The CDR3 extends over 13 amino acids. V lost 0 bases, J lost 3 bases, and 7 bases lay in between. CDR3 nucleotide sequence: TGTGCCAGCAGCTTGGAGGGCCGCTACGAGCAGTACTTC. Translation: CASSLEGRYEQYF.

The V gene is TRBV28, the J gene TRBJ1-2, with 10 bases that match TRBD1. The CDR3 length is 15 residues. Germline CDR1 reads MDHEN; CDR2 reads SYDVKM. With V trimmed by 2 bases and J by 1 base, 1 base remained unmatched. In DNA, the CDR3 is TGTGCCAGCAGTTTAAGGGACAGGGGTAACTATGGCTACACCTTC. It translates to CASSLRDRGNYGYTF.

This chain links TRBV18 with TRBJ2-7; no reliable D call. The CDR3 loop spans 12 amino acids. The V end lost 5 bases, the J end lost 4 bases, and 9 bases lay between the germline ends. Germline V lookup: CDR1 KGHSH, CDR2 LQKENI. The DNA of the CDR3 is TGTGCCAGCTCATACAACAGATACGAGCAGTACTTC. It encodes CASSYNRYEQYF. Together with reference TRBV18 and TRBJ2-7, the CDR3 gives the full variable domain: NAGVMQNPRHLVRRRGQEARLRCSPMKGHSHVYWYRQLPEEGLKFMVYLQKENIIDESGMPKERFSAEFPKEGPSILRIQQVVRGDSAAYFCASSYNRYEQYFGPGTRLTVT.

This clone was observed a few times. V and J are TRBV19 and TRBJ1-1; TRBD1 might be the D (6 bases). Trimming took 7 bases from V and 0 from J, leaving 15 bases between them. This CDR3 comprises 15 residues. Looked up from germline, CDR1 is LNHDA and CDR2 is SQIVND (reference sequence). CDR3 sequence reads: CASKGGRNMNTEAFF. The CDR3 bases are TGTGCCAGTAAGGGGGGACGCAATATGAACACTGAAGCTTTCTTT.

This chain connects TRBV15 to TRBJ2-3, with a tentative D call TRBD2 (6 bases). Germline V gene data show CDR1 as LNHNV and CDR2 as YYDKDF (reference sequence). CDR3 length equals 16 residues. Trimming stripped 0 bases from V and 1 base from J, with 11 bases between. The CDR3 loop reads CATSREWSSGTDTQYF. CDR3 in DNA: TGTGCCACCAGCAGAGAGTGGTCTAGCGGCACAGATACGCAGTATTTT.

The chain joins TRBV10-3 to TRBJ1-1, with D unresolved. V was trimmed by 2 bases and J by 5 bases, leaving 12 bases between them. This CDR3 is 14 amino acids long. CDR1 ENHRY and CDR2 SYGVKD come from the germline V gene. The CDR3 loop is CAISEVGVDTEAFF. For the CDR3, the DNA is TGTGCCATCAGTGAGGTTGGGGTAGATACTGAAGCTTTCTTT.

This clone appeared once. This rearrangement joins TRBV7-9 to TRBJ1-2; TRBD1 is a possible D gene (6 bases). Deletions cut 1 base from V and 4 bases from J, with 13 bases between. Germline CDR1 reads SEHNR; CDR2 reads FQNEAQ (reference sequence). This CDR3 is 15 amino acids long. CDR3 sequence reads: CASSLDGTNTYGYTF. The DNA for the CDR3 is TGTGCCAGCAGCTTAGACGGGACAAACACCTATGGCTACACCTTC. The whole variable domain, filled in from reference TRBV7-9 and TRBJ1-2, reads DTGVSQNPRHKITKRGQNVTFRCDPISEHNRLYWYRQTLGQGPEFLTYFQNEAQLEKSRLLSDRFSAERPKGSFSTLEIQRTEQGDSAMYLCASSLDGTNTYGYTFGSGTRLTVV.

This sequence joins TRBV28 and TRBJ2-7; TRBD1 matches 7 bases. The CDR3 spans 13 residues. Germline-derived CDR1 and CDR2 are MDHEN and SYDVKM. Unmatched junction bases numbered 5, after V lost 7 bases and J lost 2 bases. CDR3 in DNA: TGTGCCAGCAAGACAGGGATCCCCTACGAGCAGTACTTC. Its protein is CASKTGIPYEQYF.

This rearrangement joins TRBV5-1 to TRBJ1-1, with 9 bases matching TRBD1. The CDR3 consists of 14 residues. Trimming cost V 4 bases and J 4 bases; bases outside gene matches: 5. Germline CDR1 is SGHRS and CDR2 is YFSETQ. CDR3 sequence: CASSVDRGITEAFF. In DNA form, the CDR3 reads TGCGCCAGCAGCGTGGACAGGGGAATCACTGAAGCTTTCTTT.

The chain combines TRBV30 with TRBJ2-7, with 8 bases matching TRBD2. Germline lookup yields CDR1 GTSNPN and CDR2 SVGIG (reference sequence). The CDR3 length is 17 residues. V lost 3 bases to trimming and J lost 0 bases; unmatched junction nucleotides: 13. The DNA of the CDR3 is TGTGCCTGGAGCCCGGGGACTAGTTTAATCAGCTCCTACGAGCAGTACTTC. Translated: CAWSPGTSLISSYEQYF.

The gene calls are TRBV10-3 and TRBJ2-3; perhaps D is TRBD1 or TRBD2 (5 bases each). Trimming cost V 3 bases and J 6 bases, with 7 bases left between them. The CDR3 is 12 amino acids. CDR1 is ENHRY and CDR2 is SYGVKD in the germline V gene. The CDR3 nucleotides read TGTGCCATCAGTGAAGGGGAGGATACGCAGTATTTT. It encodes CAISEGEDTQYF.

The chain is built from TRBV6-1 and TRBJ1-2; 7 positions agree with TRBD1. V lost 2 bases, J lost 6 bases, and 6 bases stayed unmatched. The CDR3 runs 14 residues. Germline V gene data show CDR1 as MNHNS and CDR2 as SASEGT. The CDR3 DNA reads TGTGCCAGCAGTGAACATGGGACAGCGGATGGCTACACCTTC. It codes for CASSEHGTADGYTF.